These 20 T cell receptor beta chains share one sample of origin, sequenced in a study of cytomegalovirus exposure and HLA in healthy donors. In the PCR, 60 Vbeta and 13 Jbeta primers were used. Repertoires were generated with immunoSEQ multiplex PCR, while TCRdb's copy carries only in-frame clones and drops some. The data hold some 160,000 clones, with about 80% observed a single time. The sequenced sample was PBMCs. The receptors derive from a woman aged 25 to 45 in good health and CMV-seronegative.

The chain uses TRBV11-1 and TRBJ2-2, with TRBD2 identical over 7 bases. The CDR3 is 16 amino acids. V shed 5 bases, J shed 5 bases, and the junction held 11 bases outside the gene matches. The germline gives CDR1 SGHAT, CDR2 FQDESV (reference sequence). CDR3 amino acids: CASSETRTRRTGELFF. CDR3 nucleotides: TGTGCCAGCAGCGAAACAAGGACTAGAAGGACCGGGGAGCTGTTTTTT.

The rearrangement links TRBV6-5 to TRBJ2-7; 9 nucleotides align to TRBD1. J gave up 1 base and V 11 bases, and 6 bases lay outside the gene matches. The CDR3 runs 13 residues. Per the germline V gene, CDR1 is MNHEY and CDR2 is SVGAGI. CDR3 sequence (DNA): TGTGCCGGCCGACAGGGGGGATCCTACGAGCAGTACTTC. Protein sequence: CAGRQGGSYEQYF.

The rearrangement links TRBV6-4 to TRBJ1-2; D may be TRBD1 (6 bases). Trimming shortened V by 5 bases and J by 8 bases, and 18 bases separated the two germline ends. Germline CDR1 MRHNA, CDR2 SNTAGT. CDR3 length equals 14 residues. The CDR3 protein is CASSPDYRVGGYTF. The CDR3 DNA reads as TGTGCCAGCAGTCCCGACTACAGGGTTGGGGGCTACACCTTC.

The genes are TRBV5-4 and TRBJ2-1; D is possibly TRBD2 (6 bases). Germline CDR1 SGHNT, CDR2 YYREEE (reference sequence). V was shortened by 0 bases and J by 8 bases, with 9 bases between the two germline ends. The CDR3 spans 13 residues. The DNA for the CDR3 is TGTGCCAGCAGCTTGGGGGGGGAGGATGAGCAGTTCTTC. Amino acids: CASSLGGEDEQFF.

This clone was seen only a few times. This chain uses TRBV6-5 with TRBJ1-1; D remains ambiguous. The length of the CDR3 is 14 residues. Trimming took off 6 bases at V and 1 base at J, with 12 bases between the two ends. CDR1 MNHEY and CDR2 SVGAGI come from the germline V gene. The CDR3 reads CASRYGTTNTEAFF. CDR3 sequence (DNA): TGTGCCAGCAGATACGGAACTACGAACACTGAAGCTTTCTTT.

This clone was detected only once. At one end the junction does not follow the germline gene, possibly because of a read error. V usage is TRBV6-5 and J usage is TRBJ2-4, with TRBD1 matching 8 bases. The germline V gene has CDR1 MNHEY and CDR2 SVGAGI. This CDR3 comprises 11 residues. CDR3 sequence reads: CASSSGQGYHF. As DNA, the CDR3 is TGTGCCAGCAGTTCCGGACAGGGTTATCACTTC.

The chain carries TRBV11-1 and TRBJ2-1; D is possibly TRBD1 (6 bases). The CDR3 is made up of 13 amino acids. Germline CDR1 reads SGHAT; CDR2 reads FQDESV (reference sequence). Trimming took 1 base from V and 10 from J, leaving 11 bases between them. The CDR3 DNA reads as TGTGCCAGCAGCTTAGGACAGGCGAGCGAGCAGTTCTTC. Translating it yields CASSLGQASEQFF.

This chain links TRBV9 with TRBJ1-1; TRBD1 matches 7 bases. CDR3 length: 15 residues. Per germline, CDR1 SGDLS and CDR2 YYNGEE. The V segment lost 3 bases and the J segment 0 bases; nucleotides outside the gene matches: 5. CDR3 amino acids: CASSANRGLNTEAFF. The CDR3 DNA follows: TGTGCCAGCAGCGCCAACAGGGGTTTGAACACTGAAGCTTTCTTT.

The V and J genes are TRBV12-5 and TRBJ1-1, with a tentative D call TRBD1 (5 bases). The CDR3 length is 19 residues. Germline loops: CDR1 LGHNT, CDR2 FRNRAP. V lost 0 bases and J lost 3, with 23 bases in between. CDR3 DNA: TGTGCTAGTGGTTTGGTACCGGGGGGAGGTGGGAGTGGGGACACTGAAGCTTTCTTT. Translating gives CASGLVPGGGGSGDTEAFF.

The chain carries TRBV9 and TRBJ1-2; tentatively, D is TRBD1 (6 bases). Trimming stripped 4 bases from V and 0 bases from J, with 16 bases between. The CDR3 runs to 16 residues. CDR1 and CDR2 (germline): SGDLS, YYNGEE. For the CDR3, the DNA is TGTGCCAGCAGCCCTTTTTCGGCAGGGGCTAACTATGGCTACACCTTC. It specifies CASSPFSAGANYGYTF.

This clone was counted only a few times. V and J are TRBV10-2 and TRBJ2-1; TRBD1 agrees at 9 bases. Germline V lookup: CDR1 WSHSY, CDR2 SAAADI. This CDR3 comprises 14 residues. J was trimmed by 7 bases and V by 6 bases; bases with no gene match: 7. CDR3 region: CASRDRGFRNEQFF. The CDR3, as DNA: TGCGCCAGCAGGGACAGGGGTTTTCGGAATGAGCAGTTCTTC.

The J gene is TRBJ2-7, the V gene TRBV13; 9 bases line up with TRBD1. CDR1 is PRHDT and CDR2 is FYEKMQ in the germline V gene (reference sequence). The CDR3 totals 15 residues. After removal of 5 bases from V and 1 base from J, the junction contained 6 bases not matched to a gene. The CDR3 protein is CASSTSGTGSYEQYF. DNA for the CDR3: TGTGCCAGCAGCACATCCGGGACAGGGTCCTACGAGCAGTACTTC. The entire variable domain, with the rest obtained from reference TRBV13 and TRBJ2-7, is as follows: AAGVIQSPRHLIKEKRETATLKCYPIPRHDTVYWYQQGPGQDPQFLISFYEKMQSDKGSIPDRFSAQQFSDYHSELNMSSLELGDSALYFCASSTSGTGSYEQYFGPGTRLTVT.

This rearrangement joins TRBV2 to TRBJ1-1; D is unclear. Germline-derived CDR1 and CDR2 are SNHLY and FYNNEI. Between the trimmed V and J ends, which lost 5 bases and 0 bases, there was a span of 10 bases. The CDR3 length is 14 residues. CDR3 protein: CASSREYMNTEAFF. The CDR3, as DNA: TGTGCCAGCAGTCGGGAGTACATGAACACTGAAGCTTTCTTT. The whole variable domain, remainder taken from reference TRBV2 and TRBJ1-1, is EPEVTQTPSHQVTQMGQEVILRCVPISNHLYFYWYRQILGQKVEFLVSFYNNEISEKSEIFDDQFSVERPDGSNFTLKIRSTKLEDSAMYFCASSREYMNTEAFFGQGTRLTVV.

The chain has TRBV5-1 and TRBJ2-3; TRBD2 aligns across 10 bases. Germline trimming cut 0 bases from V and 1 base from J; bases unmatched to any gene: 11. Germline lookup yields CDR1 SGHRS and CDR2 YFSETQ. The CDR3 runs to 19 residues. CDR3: CASSLAPEIAGGRTDTQYF. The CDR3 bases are TGCGCCAGCAGCTTGGCCCCGGAGATAGCGGGGGGACGCACAGATACGCAGTATTTT.

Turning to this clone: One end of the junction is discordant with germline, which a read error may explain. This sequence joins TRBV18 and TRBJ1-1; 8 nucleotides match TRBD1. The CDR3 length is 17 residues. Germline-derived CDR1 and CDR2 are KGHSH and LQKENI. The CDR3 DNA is TGTGCCAGCTCCCCACGGGCAGGGGGCCCTAAAAACACTGAAGCTTTCTTT. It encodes CASSPRAGGPKNTEAFF.

CDR3: CASIFRGGTGGSYNEQFF. Here the CDR3 DNA reads TGTGCCAGCATCTTCCGTGGGGGGACAGGGGGGTCCTACAATGAGCAGTTCTTC. This sequence joins TRBV7-9 and TRBJ2-1; 11 positions match TRBD1. The CDR3 is 18 residues long. Trimming took 7 bases from V and 1 from J; bases not matched to a gene: 12. The germline V gene has CDR1 SEHNR and CDR2 FQNEAQ (reference sequence).

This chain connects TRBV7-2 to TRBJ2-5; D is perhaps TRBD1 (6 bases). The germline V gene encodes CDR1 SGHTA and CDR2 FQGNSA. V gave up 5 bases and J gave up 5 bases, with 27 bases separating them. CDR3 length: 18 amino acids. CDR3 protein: CASSANSIGTSEGETQYF. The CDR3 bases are TGTGCCAGCAGCGCGAATTCGATCGGGACAAGCGAGGGCGAGACCCAGTACTTC.

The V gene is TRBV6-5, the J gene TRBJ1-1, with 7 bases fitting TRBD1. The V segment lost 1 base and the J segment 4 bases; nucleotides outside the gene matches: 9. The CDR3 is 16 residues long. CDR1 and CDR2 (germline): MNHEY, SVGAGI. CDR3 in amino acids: CASSYYMTGRSTEAFF. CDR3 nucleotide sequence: TGTGCCAGCAGTTACTACATGACAGGGAGGAGCACTGAAGCTTTCTTT.

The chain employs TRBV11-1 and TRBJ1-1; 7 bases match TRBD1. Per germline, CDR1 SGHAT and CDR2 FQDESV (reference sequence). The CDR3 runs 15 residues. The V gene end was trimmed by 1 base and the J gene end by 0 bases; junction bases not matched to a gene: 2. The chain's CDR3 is CASSLVGTVNTEAFF. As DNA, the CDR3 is TGTGCCAGCAGCTTAGTTGGGACAGTGAACACTGAAGCTTTCTTT.

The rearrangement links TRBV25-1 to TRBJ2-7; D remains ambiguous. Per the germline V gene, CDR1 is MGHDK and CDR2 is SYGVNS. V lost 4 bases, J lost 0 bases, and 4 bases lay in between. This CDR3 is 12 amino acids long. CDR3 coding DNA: TGTGCCAGCAGTGTGAGCTCCTACGAGCAGTACTTC. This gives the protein CASSVSSYEQYF.